A single sample gave rise to the 9 T cell receptor beta chains below, sequenced in a study of blood T cells in healthy people across ages. Then a second PCR, running roughly 7 to 11 cycles, was carried out with a sample-barcoded 5' primer and a J-beta primer mix. TCRdb recomputed calls from the 5' RACE reads with MiXCR, one row per CDR3 protein. The sample contains about 970,000 distinct CDR3 sequences, roughly 50% of which appear only once. Sequencing input: blood. Every receptor here comes from a woman aged 60-75 years in good health.

Only a few counts were recorded for this clonotype. The rearrangement uses TRBV5-1 and TRBJ2-3, with TRBD2 matching 8 bases. The J segment lost 7 bases and the V segment lost 9 bases, leaving 13 bases of the junction unmatched. The CDR3 sequence is 14 residues long. Germline lookup yields CDR1 SGHRS and CDR2 YFSETQ. The CDR3 sequence is CATTLAESYNTQYF. As DNA, the CDR3 is TGCGCCACCACACTAGCGGAGAGTTATAATACGCAGTATTTT.

The rearrangement uses TRBV9 and TRBJ1-5, with D possibly being TRBD1 (5 bases). Germline CDR1 SGDLS, CDR2 YYNGEE. Between the trimmed V and J ends, which lost 5 bases and 6 bases, there was a span of 15 bases. There are 14 residues in the CDR3. The CDR3 sequence is CASRPEQGRQPQHF. The CDR3 coding sequence is TGTGCCAGCAGACCGGAGCAGGGCCGTCAGCCCCAGCATTTT. The complete variable domain, with remaining parts taken from reference TRBV9 and TRBJ1-5, reads DSGVTQTPKHLITATGQRVTLRCSPRSGDLSVYWYQQSLDQGLQFLIQYYNGEERAKGNILERFSAQQFPDLHSELNLSSLELGDSALYFCASRPEQGRQPQHFGDGTRLSIL.

The rearrangement uses TRBV12-3 or TRBV12-4 and TRBJ2-7; the D is unclear. The V gene lost 4 bases and the J gene lost 3 bases, with 10 bases spanning the gap. The CDR3 extends over 13 amino acids. The CDR3: CASSWTVDYEQYF. The CDR3 nucleotides read TGTGCCAGCAGTTGGACGGTGGACTACGAGCAGTACTTC.

The chain carries TRBV30 and TRBJ1-2; possible D gene TRBD1, 5 bases. Trimming removed 2 bases at V and 8 bases at J, with 15 bases between. Germline CDR1 reads GTSNPN; CDR2 reads SVGIG (reference sequence). The CDR3 extends over 13 amino acids. CDR3 in amino acids: CAWSYRSVRGYTF. The CDR3 DNA sequence: TGTGCCTGGAGTTACAGGTCGGTGAGAGGCTACACCTTC. Looking up the rest from reference TRBV30 and TRBJ1-2 gives the full variable domain: SQTIHQWPATLVQPVGSPLSLECTVEGTSNPNLYWYRQAAGRGLQLLFYSVGIGQISSEVPQNLSASRPQDRQFILSSKKLLLSDSGFYLCAWSYRSVRGYTFGSGTRLTVV.

The chain uses TRBV7-8 and TRBJ2-7; 10 nucleotides match TRBD1. Germline-derived CDR1 and CDR2 are SGHVS and FQNEAQ. The CDR3 has 15 amino acids. Losses at the gene ends were 5 bases for V and 6 bases for J; bases not matched to a gene: 10. This CDR3 is CASSLNIGQGVEQYF. The CDR3 DNA reads TGTGCCAGCAGCCTAAACATCGGACAGGGGGTCGAGCAGTACTTC.

Only a few counts were recorded for this clonotype. The chain has TRBV11-2 and TRBJ2-6; no reliable D call. From germline, CDR1 is SGHAT and CDR2 FQNNGV. V lost 5 bases and J 4 bases, leaving 12 bases between the germline ends. The CDR3 consists of 15 residues. The CDR3 sequence is CASSHEALGANVLTF. Here the CDR3 DNA reads TGTGCCAGCAGCCACGAAGCCCTGGGGGCCAACGTCCTGACTTTC.

In regard to this clonotype: Its ends do not fully match the called genes, so a read error is possible. The chain combines TRBV7-2 with TRBJ2-5, with D maybe TRBD1 (5 bases). The CDR3 consists of 15 residues. Germline V CDR1 and CDR2: SGHTA, FQGNSA. The CDR3 DNA follows: TGTGCCGGCAGCCCGTTAGGGGCACTCCAAGAGACCCAGTACTTC. As protein: CAGSPLGALQETQYF.

The chain carries TRBV7-2 and TRBJ2-3; 13 bases fit TRBD2. Looked up from germline, CDR1 is SGHTA and CDR2 is FQGNSA. The CDR3 loop spans 18 amino acids. The junction had 8 bases not matched to a gene; V was cut back by 1 base and J by 4 bases. This CDR3 is CASSLVRWTSGSPDTQYF. In DNA form, the CDR3 reads TGTGCCAGCAGCTTAGTAAGGTGGACTAGCGGGAGCCCAGATACGCAGTATTTT.

The J gene is TRBJ2-1, the V gene TRBV20-1; 7 bases map to TRBD2. The CDR3 extends over 15 amino acids. Trimming cost V 6 bases and J 6 bases; bases outside gene matches: 14. CDR1 and CDR2 (germline): DFQATT, SNEGSKA (reference sequence). The CDR3 coding sequence is TGCAGTGCCGACCCCGGGACTATGAGGGGCAATGAGCAGTTCTTC. Translating it yields CSADPGTMRGNEQFF.